The next 2 T cell receptor beta chains were all read from a single sample in a study of OX40 agonist ivuxolimab in advanced cancers. Profiling relied on immunoSEQ multiplex PCR, and the TCRdb table lists in-frame clones only, not all of them. The data show approximately 80,000 clones, about 85% seen once. Sequenced here: CD4+ or CD8+ T cells sorted from blood, sampled in a trial of the OX40 agonist ivuxolimab. Receptor source: an adult with an advanced solid tumor such as melanoma, head and neck, liver or kidney cancer.

The chain combines TRBV7-9 with TRBJ1-2; 7 nucleotides match TRBD1. The V gene's germline CDR1 is SEHNR and CDR2 FQNEAQ (reference sequence). This CDR3 has 15 residues. Trimming at V came to 1 base and at J to 8 bases, leaving 10 bases not matched to a gene. CDR3 in DNA: TGTGCCAGCAGCTTAGTCGACAGGGTACCCGACGGCTACACCTTC. This sequence encodes CASSLVDRVPDGYTF. Full variable domain (missing parts from reference TRBV7-9 and TRBJ1-2): DTGVSQNPRHKITKRGQNVTFRCDPISEHNRLYWYRQTLGQGPEFLTYFQNEAQLEKSRLLSDRFSAERPKGSFSTLEIQRTEQGDSAMYLCASSLVDRVPDGYTFGSGTRLTVV.

The chain combines TRBV7-9 with TRBJ1-4, with D tentatively TRBD1 (5 bases). Germline CDR1 SEHNR, CDR2 FQNEAQ (reference sequence). The CDR3 is 14 residues long. With 0 bases removed from V and 8 bases from J, the gap between germline ends came to 10 bases. For the CDR3, the DNA is TGTGCCAGCAGCTTAGCCGGGGGTGAGGAAAAACTGTTTTTT. It codes for CASSLAGGEEKLFF. Combining the CDR3 with reference TRBV7-9 and TRBJ1-4 gives the whole variable domain DTGVSQNPRHKITKRGQNVTFRCDPISEHNRLYWYRQTLGQGPEFLTYFQNEAQLEKSRLLSDRFSAERPKGSFSTLEIQRTEQGDSAMYLCASSLAGGEEKLFFGSGTQLSVL.